Each of the 11 T cell receptor beta chains below was sequenced from the same sample in a study of CXCR3-negative and CXCR3-positive naive CD8 T cells. In preparing the TRB cDNA libraries, 5' RACE with UMI labels was used. Each CDR3 protein gets one entry in TCRdb, which reprocessed the 5' RACE reads and gives no DNA. The sample table sets out roughly 41,000 distinct CDR3 sequences. Source material: memory CD8+ T cells from blood. The receptors derive from a human donor in good health. Some clones in this sample may be carry-over from other donors' samples.

The chain uses TRBV13 and TRBJ1-3; without DNA, the TCRdb call of TRBD1 cannot be checked. Germline values: CDR1 PRHDT, CDR2 FYEKMQ (reference sequence). This CDR3 is built from 14 residues. The CDR3 here is CASSLGGGGNTIYF.

This chain links TRBV2 with TRBJ1-1. The CDR3 runs to 11 residues. Germline V gene data show CDR1 as SNHLY and CDR2 as FYNNEI. CDR3 residues: CASSGLTEAFF.

The chain combines TRBV12-3 or TRBV12-4 with TRBJ2-5; the D call from TCRdb, TRBD2, cannot be confirmed without DNA. This CDR3 has 15 residues. The CDR3 loop is CASSTYAGEGETQYF.

V is TRBV27 and J is TRBJ2-1; the D call from TCRdb, TRBD2, cannot be confirmed without DNA. Germline-derived CDR1 and CDR2 are MNHEY and SMNVEV (reference sequence). The CDR3 is 14 residues long. CDR3 amino acids: CASASSGSKNEQFF.

J is TRBJ1-2 and V is TRBV12-1. TRBV12-1 is recorded as a pseudogene. This CDR3 spans 13 amino acids. CDR3 amino acids: CASSFRSNYGYTF.

The CDR3 loop is CASSLRDRGYGEQFF. The chain employs TRBV7-3 and TRBJ2-1; checking the TCRdb D call of TRBD1 is not possible without DNA. The CDR3 totals 15 residues. Germline V gene data show CDR1 as SGHTA and CDR2 as FQGTGA.

The CDR3 reads CASSFGRQTQETQYF. V is TRBV28 and J is TRBJ2-5; the D call from TCRdb, TRBD1, cannot be confirmed without DNA. CDR1 MDHEN and CDR2 SYDVKM come from the germline V gene. CDR3 size: 15 residues.

The chain carries TRBV5-1 and TRBJ1-2. This CDR3 region has 14 residues. CDR1 SGHRS and CDR2 YFSETQ come from the germline V gene. CDR3: CASRMDGGNYGYTF.

V gene TRBV7-9 combines with J gene TRBJ1-6; lacking DNA, the TRBD1 call made by TCRdb goes unchecked. Germline CDR1 SEHNR, CDR2 FQNEAQ (reference sequence). The CDR3 length is 14 residues. CDR3 in amino acids: CASSLSGGISPLHF.

The V gene is TRBV28, the J gene TRBJ2-7; the D gene TCRdb calls, TRBD1, cannot be checked with no DNA. CDR3 size: 15 residues. Germline lookup yields CDR1 MDHEN and CDR2 SYDVKM. The chain's CDR3 is CASSPPGDRFYEQYF.

V gene TRBV12-3 or TRBV12-4 combines with J gene TRBJ2-5; TCRdb proposes TRBD1, but this gene call is untestable without DNA. The CDR3 is 13 residues long. The CDR3: CASSQTDYGTQYF.